The 21 T cell receptor beta chains in this list originate from one sample, sequenced in a study of T cell repertoires in cytomegalovirus infection. TCRdb independently ran MiXCR on the reads; one entry per CDR3 protein. The data hold hundreds of thousands of distinct CDR3 sequences, with more than 20% observed a single time. The sample was CD8+ T cells from PBMCs. The source of these receptors is a human donor in good health (CMV status not recorded). Some clones in this sample may be carry-over from other donors' samples.

The chain is built from TRBV15 and TRBJ1-4; D is undetermined. The CDR3 length is 10 residues. V was cut by 8 bases and J by 8 bases, with 6 bases left in between. Germline V gene lookup returns CDR1 LNHNV and CDR2 YYDKDF (reference sequence). The CDR3 DNA sequence: TGTGCCACCGGGCACGAAAAACTGTTTTTT. Its translation: CATGHEKLFF.

This clonotype was detected only a few times. The rearrangement uses TRBV10-3 and TRBJ1-3, with 7 bases fitting TRBD1. Per germline, CDR1 ENHRY and CDR2 SYGVKD. V shed 5 bases and J 1 base; nucleotides not matched to a gene: 2. The CDR3 loop spans 14 amino acids. CDR3 coding DNA: TGTGCCATCAGTAGGGACAGTTCTGGAAACACCATATATTTT. Its protein product is CAISRDSSGNTIYF.

Notes on this clonotype: The germline gene is not matched at one end of the junction; a read error may be the cause. The chain carries TRBV11-2 and TRBJ2-2, with 10 bases that match TRBD2. Germline V CDR1 and CDR2: SGHAT, FQNNGV. The CDR3 has 17 amino acids. CDR3 sequence (DNA): TGTGTCAGCAGCTTATGGCTAGCGGGGGACTTCACCGGGGAGCTGTTTTTT. Protein product: CVSSLWLAGDFTGELFF.

This clonotype came up a few times. The chain uses TRBV5-1 and TRBJ1-1; the D gene is possibly TRBD1 (5 bases). V lost 3 bases and J 2 bases, leaving 14 bases between the germline ends. The CDR3 extends over 15 amino acids. CDR1 and CDR2 from the germline V gene are SGHRS and YFSETQ. This chain's CDR3 is CASSSYQGRNTEAFF. In DNA, the CDR3 is TGCGCCAGCAGCTCTTACCAGGGCCGAAACACTGAAGCTTTCTTT.

As regards this clonotype: This sequence may be a read error, since a much larger clone differs from it by one base. This chain uses TRBV28 with TRBJ2-2; 7 bases agree with TRBD2. This CDR3 is 15 amino acids long. Looked up from germline, CDR1 is MDHEN and CDR2 is SYDVKM. Trimming removed 3 bases from V and 5 bases from J; junction bases left unmatched: 6. The CDR3 DNA is TGTGCCAGCAGTTTCAACTGGGGGGGAACCGGGGAGCTGTTTTTT. It is translated as CASSFNWGGTGELFF.

This clonotype was counted a few times. The rearrangement links TRBV29-1 to TRBJ1-1; D gene unclear. This CDR3 contains 10 residues. V lost 4 bases, J lost 8 bases, and 8 bases lay in between. Per the germline V gene, CDR1 is SQVTM and CDR2 is ANQGSEA. CDR3 in DNA: TGCAGCGTTGGGACGGCCGAAGCTTTCTTT. Its protein product is CSVGTAEAFF.

V gene TRBV19 combines with J gene TRBJ1-5; D is uncertain. Germline assignment: CDR1 LNHDA and CDR2 SQIVND (reference sequence). V lost 11 bases and J lost 0, with 17 bases in between. The CDR3 loop spans 15 amino acids. The CDR3 loop is CACNTVDYSNQPQHF. CDR3 DNA sequence: TGTGCCTGTAATACTGTTGACTATAGCAATCAGCCCCAGCATTTT.

With respect to this clonotype: Just one base apart from a much larger clone, this may be a read error. The chain is built from TRBV7-6 and TRBJ1-1, with D hard to call. Germline V gene sequence: CDR1 SGHVS, CDR2 FNYEAQ. The CDR3 contains 13 residues. The CDR3 here is CANSLAGYGEAFF. The CDR3 nucleotides read TGTGCCAACAGCTTAGCCGGGTATGGTGAAGCTTTCTTT. Combining the CDR3 with reference TRBV7-6 and TRBJ1-1 gives the whole variable domain GAGVSQSPRYKVTKRGQDVALRCDPISGHVSLYWYRQALGQGPEFLTYFNYEAQQDKSGLPNDRFSAERPEGSISTLTIQRTEQRDSAMYRCANSLAGYGEAFFGQGTRLTVV.

The chain recombines TRBV6-2 or TRBV6-3 with TRBJ2-1, with D unresolved. V lost 7 bases and J lost 6, with 16 bases in between. Looked up from germline, CDR1 is MNHEY and CDR2 is SVGEGT. This CDR3 is built from 14 residues. CDR3 sequence: CASTPLVLRNEQFF. Written as DNA, the CDR3 is TGTGCCAGCACCCCACTTGTACTTCGCAATGAGCAGTTCTTC.

This clonotype turned up a few times. The chain has TRBV7-8 and TRBJ1-1, with D perhaps matching TRBD1 (6 bases). This CDR3 has 15 amino acids. With 5 bases removed from V and 7 bases from J, the gap between germline ends came to 20 bases. Germline V gives CDR1 SGHVS, CDR2 FQNEAQ. The CDR3 nucleotides read TGTGCCAGCAGCCTCAGGGGTAGGGGGTGGAATGAAGCTTTCTTT. This codes for CASSLRGRGWNEAFF. The complete variable domain, with remaining parts taken from reference TRBV7-8 and TRBJ1-1, reads GAGVSQSPRYKVAKRGQDVALRCDPISGHVSLFWYQQALGQGPEFLTYFQNEAQLDKSGLPSDRFFAERPEGSVSTLKIQRTQQEDSAVYLCASSLRGRGWNEAFFGQGTRLTVV.

This clonotype was recorded many times. J is TRBJ1-2 and V is TRBV12-3 or TRBV12-4; D is undetermined. The CDR3 extends over 12 amino acids. Trimming cost V 6 bases and J 8 bases, with 13 bases left between them. Here the CDR3 DNA reads TGTGCCAGCAGCCGAAGTGGGGTCGGCTACACCTTC. As protein: CASSRSGVGYTF.

Details on this clonotype: This may come from a read error, since a much larger clone is one base off. This sequence joins TRBV14 and TRBJ2-7; the D call may be TRBD1 or TRBD2 (6 bases each). The CDR3 spans 14 residues. Germline CDR1 is SGHDN and CDR2 is FVKESK. This chain's CDR3 is CASSPRDKYYGQYF. As DNA, the CDR3 is TGTGCCAGCAGCCCGCGGGACAAGTACTACGGGCAGTACTTC. The complete variable domain, with remaining parts taken from reference TRBV14 and TRBJ2-7, reads EAGVTQFPSHSVIEKGQTVTLRCDPISGHDNLYWYRRVMGKEIKFLLHFVKESKQDESGMPNNRFLAERTGGTYSTLKVQPAELEDSGVYFCASSPRDKYYGQYFGPGTRLTVT.

The rearrangement uses TRBV12-3 or TRBV12-4 and TRBJ2-3; 8 nucleotides line up with TRBD2. Losses at the gene ends were 4 bases for V and 10 bases for J; bases not matched to a gene: 7. This CDR3 contains 13 residues. The CDR3 coding sequence is TGTGCCAGCAGTTCCGGGGGACTAGTGGCGCAGTATTTT. It encodes CASSSGGLVAQYF.

This clonotype was counted a few times. This chain joins TRBV7-9 and TRBJ2-1; D may match TRBD1 or TRBD2 (5 bases each). Germline V gene sequence: CDR1 SEHNR, CDR2 FQNEAQ (reference sequence). The CDR3 has 15 residues. Trimming shortened V by 5 bases and J by 2 bases, and 13 bases separated the two germline ends. The CDR3 spells CASSQRDGPYNEQFF. The CDR3 DNA sequence: TGTGCCAGCAGCCAACGGGACGGGCCCTACAATGAGCAGTTCTTC.

This clonotype has a handful of counts. The chain links TRBV14 to TRBJ2-7; TRBD1 aligns across 8 bases. V gave up 1 base and J gave up 0 bases; unmatched junction bases: 5. The germline CDR1 and CDR2 sequences are SGHDN and FVKESK. The CDR3 consists of 16 residues. This chain's CDR3 is CASSQVWTGISYEQYV. The CDR3 nucleotides read TGTGCCAGCAGCCAAGTATGGACAGGGATCTCCTACGAGCAGTACGTC.

The sample holds many counts of this clonotype. CDR3 loop: CATKDGNTGELFF. CDR3 DNA: TGTGCCACCAAGGACGGAAACACCGGGGAGCTGTTTTTT. The rearrangement uses TRBV2 and TRBJ2-2; unclear D gene. Per the germline V gene, CDR1 is SNHLY and CDR2 is FYNNEI. There are 13 residues in the CDR3. V lost 10 bases and J 2 bases, leaving 11 bases between the germline ends.

A note on this clonotype: Since a much larger clone is just one base distant, this may be a read error. The CDR3 DNA sequence: TGTGCCAACAGTTCCCCCGGGACAGGGGGCCACGAGCAGTACTTC. Protein sequence: CANSSPGTGGHEQYF. This chain connects TRBV12-3 or TRBV12-4 to TRBJ2-7, with 12 bases lining up with TRBD1. The CDR3 is made up of 15 amino acids.

In its sample, this clonotype was seen many times. J is TRBJ1-2 and V is TRBV7-9, with D perhaps matching TRBD1 (5 bases). Germline V gene lookup returns CDR1 SEHNR and CDR2 FQNEAQ (reference sequence). V was trimmed by 3 bases and J by 0 bases, leaving 8 bases between them. This CDR3 region has 14 residues. The CDR3 region is CASSFETANYGYTF. CDR3 nucleotide sequence: TGTGCCAGCAGCTTCGAGACAGCTAACTATGGCTACACCTTC.

The chain joins TRBV20-1 to TRBJ2-7; D unresolved. CDR3 length: 16 residues. V lost 4 bases and J 2 bases, leaving 21 bases between the germline ends. Germline lookup yields CDR1 DFQATT and CDR2 SNEGSKA (reference sequence). This chain's CDR3 is CSANPALRHFPYEQYV. The CDR3 bases are TGCAGTGCTAACCCAGCCCTAAGACATTTTCCCTACGAGCAGTACGTC.

On this clonotype: Just one base apart from a much larger clone, this may be a read error. This rearrangement joins TRBV6-1 to TRBJ2-2; a weak D match, TRBD2 (6 bases). This CDR3 region has 16 residues. The V gene's germline CDR1 is MNHNS and CDR2 SASEGT. In nucleotides, the CDR3 is TGTGTCAGCAGTGAACCCTTAGGACTAAACACCGGGGAGCTGTTTTTT. Translated: CVSSEPLGLNTGELFF.

The chain links TRBV4-1 to TRBJ1-5; no firm D call. Germline-derived CDR1 and CDR2 are MGHRA and YSYEKL. The CDR3 is 13 residues long. V was pared by 4 bases and J by 5 bases, with 9 bases between. The CDR3 reads CASSLERDQPQHF. The DNA of the CDR3 is TGCGCCAGCAGCCTAGAGCGAGATCAGCCCCAGCATTTT.